This T cell receptor beta chain was observed in a study of T cell responses to AZD1222 COVID-19 vaccine. Study findings and constraints: There were mostly white British donors and more females than males, and clonal diversity was possibly underestimated.

The table came from immunoSEQ multiplex PCR; TCRdb's copy has only in-frame clones and leaves some out. Of 90,000 or so clones in the sample, 80% to 90% were seen once. Note on this clone: The target antigen is unknown.

CDR3 size: 13 residues. Trimming took 4 bases from V and 2 from J, leaving 9 bases between them. Germline CDR1 SGHKS, CDR2 YYEKEE (reference sequence). The source of this sequence is an adult in good health. This rearrangement joins TRBV5-5 to TRBJ2-5; D not resolved. Source: peripheral blood, taken on day 0 of AZD1222 vaccination. Written as DNA, the CDR3 is TGTGCCAGCAGCCCCCGGACGCAAGAGACCCAGTACTTC. Protein product: CASSPRTQETQYF.